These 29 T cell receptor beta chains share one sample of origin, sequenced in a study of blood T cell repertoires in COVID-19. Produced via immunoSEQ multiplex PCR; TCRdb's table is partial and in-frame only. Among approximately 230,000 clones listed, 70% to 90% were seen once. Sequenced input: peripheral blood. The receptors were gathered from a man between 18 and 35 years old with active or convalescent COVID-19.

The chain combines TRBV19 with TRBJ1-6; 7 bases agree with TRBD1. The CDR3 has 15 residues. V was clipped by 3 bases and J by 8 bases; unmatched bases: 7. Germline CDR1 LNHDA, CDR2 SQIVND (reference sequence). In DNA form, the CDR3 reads TGTGCCAGTAGTATGAGGGGGCTACGGCATTCACCCCTCCACTTT. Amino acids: CASSMRGLRHSPLHF.

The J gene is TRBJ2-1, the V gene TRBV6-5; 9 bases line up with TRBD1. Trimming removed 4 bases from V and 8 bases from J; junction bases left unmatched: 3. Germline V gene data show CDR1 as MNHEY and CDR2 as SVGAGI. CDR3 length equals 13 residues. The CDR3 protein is CASSWDRVDEQFF. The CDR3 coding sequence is TGTGCCAGCAGTTGGGACAGGGTCGATGAGCAGTTCTTC.

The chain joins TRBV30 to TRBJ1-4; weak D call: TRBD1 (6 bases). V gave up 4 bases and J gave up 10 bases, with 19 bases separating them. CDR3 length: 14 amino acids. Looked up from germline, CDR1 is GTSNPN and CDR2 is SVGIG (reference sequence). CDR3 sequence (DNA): TGTGCCTGGATGATACAGGGCCCTTTCGCAAAACTGTTTTTT. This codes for CAWMIQGPFAKLFF.

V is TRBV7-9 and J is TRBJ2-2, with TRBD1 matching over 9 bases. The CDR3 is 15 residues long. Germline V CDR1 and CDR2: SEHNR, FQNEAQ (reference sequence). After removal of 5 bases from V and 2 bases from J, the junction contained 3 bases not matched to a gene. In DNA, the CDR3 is TGTGCCAGCAGCCCGGGACAGGGAAACACCGGGGAGCTGTTTTTT. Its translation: CASSPGQGNTGELFF.

The CDR3 loop reads CASSQYDSSYEQYF. DNA of the CDR3: TGTGCCAGCAGCCAGTACGACAGTTCCTACGAGCAGTACTTC. The chain joins TRBV3-1 (or the pseudogene TRBV3-2) to TRBJ2-7, with a possible D match to TRBD1 (5 bases). The CDR3 is 14 residues long. Looked up from germline, CDR1 is LGHDT and CDR2 is YNNKEL (reference sequence). V lost 3 bases and J 1 base, leaving 10 bases between the germline ends.

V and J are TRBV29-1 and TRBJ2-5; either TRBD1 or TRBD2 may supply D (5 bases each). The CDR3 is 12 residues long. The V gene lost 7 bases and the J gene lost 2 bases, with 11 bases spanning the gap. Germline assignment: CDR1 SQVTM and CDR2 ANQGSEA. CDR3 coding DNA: TGCAGCGCGGGACCACAGCAAGAGACCCAGTACTTC. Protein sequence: CSAGPQQETQYF.

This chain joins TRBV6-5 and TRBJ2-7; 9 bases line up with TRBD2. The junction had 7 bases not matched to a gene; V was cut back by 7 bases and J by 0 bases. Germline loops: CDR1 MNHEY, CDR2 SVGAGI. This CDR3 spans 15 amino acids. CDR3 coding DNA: TGTGCCAGCACATCCTCGACTAGCGGCTCCTACGAGCAGTACTTC. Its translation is CASTSSTSGSYEQYF.

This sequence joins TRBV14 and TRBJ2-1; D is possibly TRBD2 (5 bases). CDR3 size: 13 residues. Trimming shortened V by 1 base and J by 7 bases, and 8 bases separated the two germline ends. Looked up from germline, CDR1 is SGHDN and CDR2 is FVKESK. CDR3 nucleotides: TGTGCCAGCAGCCAAGTGAGGGCGAATGAGCAGTTCTTC. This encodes CASSQVRANEQFF.

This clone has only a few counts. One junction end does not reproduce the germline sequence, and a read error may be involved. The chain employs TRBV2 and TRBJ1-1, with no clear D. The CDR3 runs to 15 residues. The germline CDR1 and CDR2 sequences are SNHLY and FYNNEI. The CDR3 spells CASKETRTDYTEAFF. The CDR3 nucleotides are TGTGCGAGCAAGGAGACAAGGACGGACTACACTGAAGCTTTCTTT.

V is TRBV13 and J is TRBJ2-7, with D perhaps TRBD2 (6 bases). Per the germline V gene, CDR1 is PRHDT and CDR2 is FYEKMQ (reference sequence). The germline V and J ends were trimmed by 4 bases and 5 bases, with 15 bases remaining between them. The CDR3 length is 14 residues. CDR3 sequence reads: CASSYWDSRNEQYF. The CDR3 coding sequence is TGTGCCAGCAGCTACTGGGACTCGCGGAACGAGCAGTACTTC.

As DNA, the CDR3 is TGCGCCAGCAGCTTGTCCGGGACTAGCTCCTACAATGAGCAGTTCTTC. It encodes CASSLSGTSSYNEQFF. The genes are TRBV5-1 and TRBJ2-1; TRBD2 aligns across 8 bases. J was trimmed by 0 bases and V by 1 base; bases with no gene match: 3. The CDR3 is 16 amino acids. The germline V gene encodes CDR1 SGHRS and CDR2 YFSETQ.

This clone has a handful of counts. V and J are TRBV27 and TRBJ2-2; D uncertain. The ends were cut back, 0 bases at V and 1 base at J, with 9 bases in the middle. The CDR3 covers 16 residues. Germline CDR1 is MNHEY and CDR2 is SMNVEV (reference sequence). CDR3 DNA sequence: TGTGCCAGCAGTTTATCGAGGCAGTTGAACACCGGGGAGCTGTTTTTT. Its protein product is CASSLSRQLNTGELFF.

This CDR3 is CASLILGLAGVREQFF. CDR3 bases: TGTGCCAGCCTCATCCTGGGACTAGCGGGAGTGCGTGAGCAGTTCTTC. The V gene is TRBV7-3, the J gene TRBJ2-1; 14 positions agree with TRBD2. The CDR3 length is 16 residues. Germline V lookup: CDR1 SGHTA, CDR2 FQGTGA. Germline trimming cut 8 bases from V and 9 bases from J; bases unmatched to any gene: 12.

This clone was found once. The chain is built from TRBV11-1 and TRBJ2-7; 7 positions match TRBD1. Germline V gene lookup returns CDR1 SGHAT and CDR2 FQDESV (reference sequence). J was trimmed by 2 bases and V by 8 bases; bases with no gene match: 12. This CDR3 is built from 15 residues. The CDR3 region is CASSNPGTVPYEQYF. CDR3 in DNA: TGTGCCAGCTCGAATCCGGGGACAGTCCCCTACGAGCAGTACTTC.

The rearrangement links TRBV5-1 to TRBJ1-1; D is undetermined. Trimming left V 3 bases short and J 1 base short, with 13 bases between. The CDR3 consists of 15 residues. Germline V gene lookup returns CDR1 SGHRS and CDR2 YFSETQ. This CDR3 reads CASSYGGPGNTEAFF. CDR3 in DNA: TGCGCCAGCAGCTACGGAGGGCCGGGGAACACTGAAGCTTTCTTT.

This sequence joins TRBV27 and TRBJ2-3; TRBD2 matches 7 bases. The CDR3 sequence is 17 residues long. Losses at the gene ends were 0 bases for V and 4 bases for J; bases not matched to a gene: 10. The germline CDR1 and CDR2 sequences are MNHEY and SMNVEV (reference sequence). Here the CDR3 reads CASSLSAPGLGADTQYF. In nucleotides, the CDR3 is TGTGCCAGCAGTTTATCGGCTCCAGGACTAGGGGCAGATACGCAGTATTTT.

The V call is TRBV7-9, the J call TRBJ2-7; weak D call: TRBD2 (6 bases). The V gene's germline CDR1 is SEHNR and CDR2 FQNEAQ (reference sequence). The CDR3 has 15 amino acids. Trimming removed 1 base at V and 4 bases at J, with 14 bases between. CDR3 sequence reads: CASSLDGGPGYEQYF. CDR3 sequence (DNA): TGTGCCAGCAGCTTAGACGGAGGGCCCGGATACGAGCAGTACTTC.

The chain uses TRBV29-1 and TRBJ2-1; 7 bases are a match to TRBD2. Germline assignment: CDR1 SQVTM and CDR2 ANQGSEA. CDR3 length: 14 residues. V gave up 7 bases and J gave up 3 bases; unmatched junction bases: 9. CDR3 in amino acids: CSAGGLVGYNEQFF. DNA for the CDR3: TGCAGCGCTGGTGGACTAGTCGGCTACAATGAGCAGTTCTTC.

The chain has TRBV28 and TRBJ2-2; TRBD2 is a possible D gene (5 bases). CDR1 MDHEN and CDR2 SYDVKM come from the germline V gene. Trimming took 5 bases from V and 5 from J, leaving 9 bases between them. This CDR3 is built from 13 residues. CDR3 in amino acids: CASSTSGTGELFF. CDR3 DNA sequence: TGTGCCAGCAGTACCTCGGGGACCGGGGAGCTGTTTTTT.

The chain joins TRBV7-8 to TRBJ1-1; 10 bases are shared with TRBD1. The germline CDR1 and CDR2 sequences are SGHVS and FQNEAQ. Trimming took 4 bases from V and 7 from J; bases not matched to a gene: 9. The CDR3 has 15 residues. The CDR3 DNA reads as TGTGCCAGCAGCTCCCCCGGGACAGGGGCGCGTGAAGCTTTCTTT. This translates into CASSSPGTGAREAFF.

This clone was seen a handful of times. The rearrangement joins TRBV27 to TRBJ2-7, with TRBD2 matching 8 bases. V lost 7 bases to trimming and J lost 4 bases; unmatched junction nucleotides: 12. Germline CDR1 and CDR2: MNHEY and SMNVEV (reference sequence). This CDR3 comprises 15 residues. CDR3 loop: CASTSGTSTLYEQYF. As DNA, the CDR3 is TGTGCCAGCACTTCCGGGACTAGTACCCTTTACGAGCAGTACTTC.

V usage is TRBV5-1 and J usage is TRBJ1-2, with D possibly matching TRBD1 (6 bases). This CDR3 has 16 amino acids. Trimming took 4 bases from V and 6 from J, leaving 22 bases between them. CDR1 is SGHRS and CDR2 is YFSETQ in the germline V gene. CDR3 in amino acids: CASSLGNPDSLDGYTF. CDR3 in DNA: TGCGCCAGCAGCCTTGGGAATCCGGACAGTCTAGATGGCTACACCTTC.

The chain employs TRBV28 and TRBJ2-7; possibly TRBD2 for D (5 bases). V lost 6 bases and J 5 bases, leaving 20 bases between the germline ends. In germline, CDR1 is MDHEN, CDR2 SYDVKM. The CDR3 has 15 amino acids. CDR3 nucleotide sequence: TGTGCCAGCAGCTACGTATTGACTACAGCCGACGAGCAGTACTTC. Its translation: CASSYVLTTADEQYF.

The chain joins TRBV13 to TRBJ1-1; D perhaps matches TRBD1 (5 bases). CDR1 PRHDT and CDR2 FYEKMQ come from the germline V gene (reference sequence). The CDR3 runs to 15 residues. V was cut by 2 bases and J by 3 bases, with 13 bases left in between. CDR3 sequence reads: CASSLWGDRYTEAFF. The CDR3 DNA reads TGTGCCAGCAGCTTATGGGGGGACCGGTACACTGAAGCTTTCTTT. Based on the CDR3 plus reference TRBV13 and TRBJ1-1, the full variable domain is AAGVIQSPRHLIKEKRETATLKCYPIPRHDTVYWYQQGPGQDPQFLISFYEKMQSDKGSIPDRFSAQQFSDYHSELNMSSLELGDSALYFCASSLWGDRYTEAFFGQGTRLTVV.

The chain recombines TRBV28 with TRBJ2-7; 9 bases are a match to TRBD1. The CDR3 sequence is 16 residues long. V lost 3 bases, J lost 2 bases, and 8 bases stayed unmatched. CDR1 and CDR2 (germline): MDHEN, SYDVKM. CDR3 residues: CASSLPSGQGTYEQYF. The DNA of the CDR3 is TGTGCCAGCAGTTTGCCCTCGGGACAGGGAACCTACGAGCAGTACTTC.

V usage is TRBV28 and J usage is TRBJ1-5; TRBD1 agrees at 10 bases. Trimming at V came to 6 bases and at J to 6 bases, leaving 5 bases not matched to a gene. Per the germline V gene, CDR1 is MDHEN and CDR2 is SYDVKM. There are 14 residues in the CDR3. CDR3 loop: CASRKDRGPQPQHF. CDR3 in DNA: TGTGCCAGCAGGAAAGACAGGGGGCCTCAGCCCCAGCATTTT.

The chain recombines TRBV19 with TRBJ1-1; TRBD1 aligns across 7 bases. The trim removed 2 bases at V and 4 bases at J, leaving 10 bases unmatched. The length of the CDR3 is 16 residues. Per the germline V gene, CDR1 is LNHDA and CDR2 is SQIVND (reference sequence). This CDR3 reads CASSILGFGQVTEAFF. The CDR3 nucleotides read TGTGCCAGTAGTATACTAGGGTTTGGACAGGTCACTGAAGCTTTCTTT. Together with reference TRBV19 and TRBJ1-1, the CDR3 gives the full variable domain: DGGITQSPKYLFRKEGQNVTLSCEQNLNHDAMYWYRQDPGQGLRLIYYSQIVNDFQKGDIAEGYSVSREKKESFPLTVTSAQKNPTAFYLCASSILGFGQVTEAFFGQGTRLTVV.

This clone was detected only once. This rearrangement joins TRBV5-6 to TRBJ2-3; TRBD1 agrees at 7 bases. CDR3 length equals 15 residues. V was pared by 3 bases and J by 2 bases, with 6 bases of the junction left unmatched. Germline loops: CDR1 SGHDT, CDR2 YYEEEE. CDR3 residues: CASSYWDRYTDTQYF. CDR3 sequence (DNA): TGTGCCAGCAGCTACTGGGACAGATACACAGATACGCAGTATTTT.

The CDR3: CASRGQRRYTF. The CDR3 nucleotides are TGTGCCAGTAGAGGACAGCGGCGCTACACCTTC. The V call is TRBV19, the J call TRBJ1-2; D possibly corresponds to TRBD1 (6 bases). Trimming stripped 6 bases from V and 9 bases from J, with 11 bases between. Germline-derived CDR1 and CDR2 are LNHDA and SQIVND (reference sequence). This CDR3 has 11 amino acids.